Listed below are T cell receptor beta chains from one sample, sequenced in a study of shared clonotypes between healthy human individuals. This table comes from immunoSEQ multiplex PCR, and its TCRdb copy is limited to in-frame clones, with some not included. The profile shows approximately 1,000,000 clones, approximately 75% of them singletons. The sample taken for sequencing was memory CD4+ T cells from PBMCs. These receptors all come from a man aged 18 to 35 in good health. Some clones in this sample may be carry-over from other donors' samples. Each CDR3 is given with its conserved first and last residue. D genes are given only for firm matches. Some rows have no size entry. The others give once, few or many, or a class for an expanded clone.

NA,TRBV6-1,TRBJ2-7,TRBD2,TGTGCCAGCTTCGGCCGGGGGGTTGGCTACGAGCAGTACTTC,CASFGRGVGYEQYF
NA,TRBV29-1,TRBJ2-3,NA,TGCAGCGTTGACACAGGGAGCACAGATACGCAGTATTTT,CSVDTGSTDTQYF
NA,TRBV7-2,TRBJ2-7,TRBD1,TGTGCCAGCAGCCCCAGGGACAGGGGGCGCGGCTACGAGCAGTACTTC,CASSPRDRGRGYEQYF
NA,TRBV5-1,TRBJ1-3,NA,TGCGCCAGCAGCTCCGACCCAGGGACAAGGTATTTT,CASSSDPGTRYF
NA,TRBV29-1,TRBJ2-5,NA,TGCAGCTTTGACAGGTGGGAGACCCAGTACTTC,CSFDRWETQYF
NA,TRBV5-1,TRBJ1-1,NA,TGCGCCAGCAGCTCCAGCACAGGGCGTCGGACTGAAGCTTTCTTT,CASSSSTGRRTEAFF
NA,TRBV2,TRBJ2-5,TRBD1,TGTGCCAGCAGTCCCCTCGGACAGGTTCAAGAGACCCAGTACTTC,CASSPLGQVQETQYF
NA,TRBV5-4,TRBJ2-7,TRBD1,TGTGCCAGCAGCGGGGACAGGGGTTCTAGTTCAGGAGAGCAGTACTTC,CASSGDRGSSSGEQYF
NA,TRBV4-3,TRBJ2-1,NA,TGCGCCAGCAGCCAATTGGTTAGCTCCTACAATGAGCAGTTCTTC,CASSQLVSSYNEQFF
NA,TRBV10-2,TRBJ2-7,TRBD2,TGCGCCAGCAGACCGGGACTAGCTACCCACGAGCAGTACTTC,CASRPGLATHEQYF
NA,TRBV5-1,TRBJ2-1,NA,TGCGCCAGCAGGGAAACAGGGTACAATGAGCAGTTCTTC,CASRETGYNEQFF
NA,TRBV9,TRBJ1-1,TRBD1,TGTGCCAGCAGCGTGCTTCCGGACAGGGGCTGGGACACTGAAGCTTTCTTT,CASSVLPDRGWDTEAFF
NA,TRBV5-1,TRBJ2-5,NA,TGCGCCAGCAGCTTGGCCGGGGGAGAGACCCAGTACTTC,CASSLAGGETQYF
once,TRBV29-1,TRBJ2-1,NA,TGCAGCTCTGCTCTCGGTCATAGCTCCTACAATGAGCAGTTCTTC,CSSALGHSSYNEQFF
NA,TRBV7-2,TRBJ1-2,TRBD1,TGTGCCAGCAGCCAACCCCGCACAGGGGCAGACTATGGCTACACCTTC,CASSQPRTGADYGYTF
NA,TRBV14,TRBJ2-1,TRBD2,TGTGCCAGCAGCCCGTACCGGGGGGGCGGTGAGCAGTTCTTC,CASSPYRGGGEQFF
NA,TRBV20-1,TRBJ2-2,NA,TGCAGTGCTAGATCCGGGGGGGAGCTGTTTTTT,CSARSGGELFF
few,TRBV10-1,TRBJ2-1,NA,TGCGCCAGCAGTGAGTCGGGGGGAAAGGGGATTAATGAGCAGTTCTTC,CASSESGGKGINEQFF
NA,TRBV7-9,TRBJ1-4,TRBD1,TGTGCCAGCAGACCGACAGGGACTAACGAAAAACTGTTTTTT,CASRPTGTNEKLFF
few,TRBV7-2,TRBJ2-3,NA,TGTGCCAGCAGCCGCGGCTTCACAGATACGCAGTATTTT,CASSRGFTDTQYF
NA,TRBV5-1,TRBJ2-3,TRBD2,TGCGCCAGCAGCTTGGGAATGGCGGGAGGGGATACGCAGTATTTT,CASSLGMAGGDTQYF
NA,TRBV6-5,TRBJ1-2,TRBD1,TGTGCCAGCAGTTGGGACAGGGAGGACTACACCTTC,CASSWDREDYTF
NA,TRBV5-3,TRBJ2-3,TRBD2,TGTGCCAGAAGCTTGACTAGCGGGAGGGCCAGGTATTTT,CARSLTSGRARYF
NA,TRBV9,TRBJ2-6,NA,TGTGCCAGCAGCCCCTCGGCTAAGGCTGGGGCCAACGTCCTGACTTTC,CASSPSAKAGANVLTF
few,TRBV25-1,TRBJ2-3,TRBD2,TGTGCCAGCAGTGATACTAGCGGGAGTATAAGTCGAGATACGCAGTATTTT,CASSDTSGSISRDTQYF
NA,TRBV6-4,TRBJ2-5,TRBD2,TGTGCCAGCAGTGACTGCCGCGGGACTAGCGGCCAAGAGACCCAGTACTTC,CASSDCRGTSGQETQYF
NA,TRBV6-5,TRBJ2-1,NA,TGTGCCAGCAGTTATTTCGGGAGTCAAGCATCTGAGCAGTTCTTC,CASSYFGSQASEQFF
NA,TRBV10-3,TRBJ2-1,TRBD2,TGTGCCATCAGTGATACTGCCGGGACTAGCGTCTACAATGAGCAGTTCTTC,CAISDTAGTSVYNEQFF
many,TRBV11-1,TRBJ1-1,NA,TGTGCCAGCAGCCGACAGAAGAACACTGAAGCTTTCTTT,CASSRQKNTEAFF
NA,TRBV4-1,TRBJ1-5,NA,TGCGCCAGCAGCCAAGCCGGAGGCGACGGGAAGTCTTGGCCCCAGCATTTT,CASSQAGGDGKSWPQHF
NA,TRBV5-1,TRBJ2-5,NA,TGCGCCAGCAGCTTGGCCAGAGGGGTCGATGGAGAGACCCAGTACTTC,CASSLARGVDGETQYF
once,TRBV5-1,TRBJ2-1,TRBD2,TGCGCCAGCAGCTTGAAGCCCGTAGCGGGAGGGGGCTACAATGAGCAGTTCTTC,CASSLKPVAGGGYNEQFF
NA,TRBV28,TRBJ2-7,TRBD2,TGTGCCAGCAGCCGGATAGGAGGACTAGGGACCTACGAGCAGTACTTC,CASSRIGGLGTYEQYF
NA,TRBV4-1,TRBJ2-1,NA,TGCGCCAGCAGCCTCCCCCGCGGCGAGCAGTTCTTC,CASSLPRGEQFF
NA,TRBV11-2,TRBJ2-7,TRBD2,TGTGCCAGCAGCGGGGCTAGCGGGCCGACGGGAGAGCAGTACTTC,CASSGASGPTGEQYF
NA,TRBV7-2,TRBJ2-3,NA,TGTGCCAGCAGCCTCAGTCTTGGCCGGGCAGATACGCAGTATTTT,CASSLSLGRADTQYF
NA,TRBV5-1,TRBJ2-7,NA,TGCGCCAGCAGCCCTAAGAGGGATCGGCTCTACGAGCAGTACTTC,CASSPKRDRLYEQYF
NA,TRBV7-6,TRBJ1-1,NA,TGTGCCAGCAGCTTGGGGACAGAAGCTTTCTTT,CASSLGTEAFF
few,TRBV4-3,TRBJ1-1,NA,TGCGCCAGCAGCCAAGAGGGAAATTGGGGGCGGTTGGACACTGAAGCTTTCTTT,CASSQEGNWGRLDTEAFF
NA,TRBV11-2,TRBJ1-1,TRBD1,TGTGCCAGCAGCTTAGTATCGTCAGGGGGCCAAATGAACACTGAAGCTTTCTTT,CASSLVSSGGQMNTEAFF
NA,TRBV2,TRBJ2-3,TRBD2,TGTGCCAGCAGCACTAGCGGCTTCACAGATACGCAGTATTTT,CASSTSGFTDTQYF
NA,TRBV7-8,TRBJ2-7,NA,TGTGCCAGCAGTTTTAGAGCTTCCTACGAGCAGTACTTC,CASSFRASYEQYF
NA,TRBV10-3,TRBJ1-1,NA,TGTGCCATCAGTGATGGGGTTGGGGGAGAAGCTTTCTTT,CAISDGVGGEAFF
many,TRBV5-6,TRBJ2-1,NA,TGTGCCAGCAGCTTGTACGGCAGGGGGGACTCCTACAATGAGCAGTTCTTC,CASSLYGRGDSYNEQFF
many,TRBV18,TRBJ2-1,NA,TGTGCCAGCTCACCACCTCGTCAGGGTGGTAGCAATGAGCAGTTCTTC,CASSPPRQGGSNEQFF
NA,TRBV11-2,TRBJ2-7,NA,TGTGCCAGCAGCTTAGGTGGACAGATGGACGAGCAGTACTTC,CASSLGGQMDEQYF
NA,TRBV6-5,TRBJ2-3,NA,TGTGCCAGCAGGCTCGGGACCGTCACAGATACGCAGTATTTT,CASRLGTVTDTQYF
NA,TRBV27,TRBJ2-3,NA,TGTGCCAGCAGTAGGTCCTCCGAGGGCCGGGATACGCAGTATTTT,CASSRSSEGRDTQYF
NA,TRBV6-1,TRBJ2-7,TRBD2,TGTGCCAGCAGACCAAGGACTAGCTTACACGAGCAGTACTTC,CASRPRTSLHEQYF
few,TRBV5-6,TRBJ1-2,TRBD1,TGTGCCAGCAGCTCGAAAGCCGACAGGGGTTATTATGGCTACACCTTC,CASSSKADRGYYGYTF
NA,TRBV28,TRBJ2-5,TRBD2,TGTGCCAGCAGCGATAGCGGGGGGCTCCAAGAGACCCAGTACTTC,CASSDSGGLQETQYF
NA,TRBV5-6,TRBJ2-7,NA,TGTGCCAGCAGCTTAGGTGGGGAGTACTACGAGCAGTACTTC,CASSLGGEYYEQYF